The clone carrying this T cell receptor beta chain came up a few times. Germline is not matched at one junction end, which may reflect a read error. The data belong to a study of T cells of healthy individuals. One entry per CDR3 protein, called by TCRdb with MiXCR from the 5' RACE reads. Among about 96,000 distinct CDR3 sequences listed, 17% were seen once. Germline CDR1 reads ENHRY; CDR2 reads SYGVKD. This CDR3 comprises 12 residues. The receptor was isolated from a human donor in good health. The chain is built from TRBV10-3 and TRBJ2-7; no clear D gene. This CDR3 is CAISQSAYEQYF. As DNA, the CDR3 is TGTGCCATCAGTCAGTCGGCGTACGAGCAGTACTTC.